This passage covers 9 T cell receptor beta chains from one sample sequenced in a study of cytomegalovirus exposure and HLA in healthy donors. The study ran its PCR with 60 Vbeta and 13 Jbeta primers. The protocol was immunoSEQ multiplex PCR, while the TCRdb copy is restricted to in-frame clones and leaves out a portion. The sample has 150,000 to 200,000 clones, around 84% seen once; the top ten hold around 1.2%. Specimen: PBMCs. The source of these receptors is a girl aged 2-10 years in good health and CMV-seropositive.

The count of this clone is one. The chain's CDR3 is CASSVTGTGGAGNTIYF. The CDR3 coding sequence is TGCGCCAGCAGCGTGACCGGGACAGGGGGAGCTGGAAACACCATATATTTT. V is TRBV5-1 and J is TRBJ1-3; 11 bases align to TRBD1. There are 17 residues in the CDR3. The germline CDR1 and CDR2 sequences are SGHRS and YFSETQ. J lost 2 bases, V lost 4 bases, and 8 bases had no gene match. Drawing the rest from reference TRBV5-1 and TRBJ1-3, the complete variable domain is KAGVTQTPRYLIKTRGQQVTLSCSPISGHRSVSWYQQTPGQGLQFLFEYFSETQRNKGNFPGRFSGRQFSNSRSEMNVSTLELGDSALYLCASSVTGTGGAGNTIYFGEGSWLTVV.

CDR3 sequence: CAWSVTGGDGYTF. The CDR3, as DNA: TGTGCCTGGAGTGTAACAGGGGGCGATGGCTACACCTTC. The chain has TRBV30 and TRBJ1-2, with TRBD1 identical over 9 bases. V lost 0 bases and J lost 6; bases outside the gene matches: 2. CDR1 and CDR2 from the germline V gene are GTSNPN and SVGIG (reference sequence). The CDR3 is 13 amino acids.

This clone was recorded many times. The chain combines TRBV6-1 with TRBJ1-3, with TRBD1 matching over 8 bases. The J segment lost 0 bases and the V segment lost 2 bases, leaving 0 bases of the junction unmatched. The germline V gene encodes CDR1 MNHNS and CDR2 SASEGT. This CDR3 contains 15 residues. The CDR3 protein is CASSETGGSGNTIYF. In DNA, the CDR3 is TGTGCCAGCAGTGAAACAGGGGGCTCTGGAAACACCATATATTTT.

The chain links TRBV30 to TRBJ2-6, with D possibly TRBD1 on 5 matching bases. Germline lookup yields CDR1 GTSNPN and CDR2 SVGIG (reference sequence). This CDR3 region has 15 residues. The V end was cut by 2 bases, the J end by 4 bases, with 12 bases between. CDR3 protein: CAWSPPRVGANVLTF. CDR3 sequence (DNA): TGTGCCTGGAGTCCCCCCAGGGTAGGGGCCAACGTCCTGACTTTC.

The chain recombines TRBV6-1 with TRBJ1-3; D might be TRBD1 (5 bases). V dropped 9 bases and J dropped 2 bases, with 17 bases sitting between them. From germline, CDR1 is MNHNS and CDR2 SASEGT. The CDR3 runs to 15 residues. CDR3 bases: TGTGCCAGTTACCGAGGAGGGGTGACTGGAAACACCATATATTTT. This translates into CASYRGGVTGNTIYF.

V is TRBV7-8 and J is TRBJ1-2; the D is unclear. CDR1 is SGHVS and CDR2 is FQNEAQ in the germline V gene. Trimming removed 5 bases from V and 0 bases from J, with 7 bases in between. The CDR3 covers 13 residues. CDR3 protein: CASSLSSNYGYTF. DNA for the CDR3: TGTGCCAGCAGCCTGAGCTCTAACTATGGCTACACCTTC.

The CDR3 bases are TGTGCCAGCCTGACGGAGGTAGGAAAACTGTTTTTT. Translated, it gives CASLTEVGKLFF. The chain combines TRBV2 with TRBJ1-4; D is unresolved. The CDR3 spans 12 residues. V was clipped by 8 bases and J by 10 bases, with 14 bases between them. CDR1 and CDR2 (germline): SNHLY, FYNNEI.

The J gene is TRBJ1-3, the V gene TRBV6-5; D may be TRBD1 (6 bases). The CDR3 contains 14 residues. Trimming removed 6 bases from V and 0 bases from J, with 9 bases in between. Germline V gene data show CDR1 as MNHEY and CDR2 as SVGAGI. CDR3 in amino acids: CASRRTASGNTIYF. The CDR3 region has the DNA TGTGCCAGCAGGAGGACAGCCTCTGGAAACACCATATATTTT.

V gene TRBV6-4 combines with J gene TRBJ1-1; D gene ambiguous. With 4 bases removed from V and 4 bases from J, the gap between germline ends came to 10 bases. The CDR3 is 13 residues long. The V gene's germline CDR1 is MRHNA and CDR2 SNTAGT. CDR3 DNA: TGTGCCAGCAGTGCGGGGTCGGTCACTGAAGCTTTCTTT. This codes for CASSAGSVTEAFF.